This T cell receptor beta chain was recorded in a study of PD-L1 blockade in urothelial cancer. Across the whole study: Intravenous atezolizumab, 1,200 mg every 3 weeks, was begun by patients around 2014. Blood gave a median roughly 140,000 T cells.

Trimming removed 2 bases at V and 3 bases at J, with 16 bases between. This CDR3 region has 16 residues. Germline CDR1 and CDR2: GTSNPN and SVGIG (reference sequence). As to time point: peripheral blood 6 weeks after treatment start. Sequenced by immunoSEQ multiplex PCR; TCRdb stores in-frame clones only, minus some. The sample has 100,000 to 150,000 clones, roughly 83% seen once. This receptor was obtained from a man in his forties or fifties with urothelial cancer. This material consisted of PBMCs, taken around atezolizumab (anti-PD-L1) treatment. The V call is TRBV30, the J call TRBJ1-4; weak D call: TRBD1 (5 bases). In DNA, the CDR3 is TGTGCCTGGAGTCCCGGACAACTACTCCCTAATGAAAAACTGTTTTTT. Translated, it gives CAWSPGQLLPNEKLFF.